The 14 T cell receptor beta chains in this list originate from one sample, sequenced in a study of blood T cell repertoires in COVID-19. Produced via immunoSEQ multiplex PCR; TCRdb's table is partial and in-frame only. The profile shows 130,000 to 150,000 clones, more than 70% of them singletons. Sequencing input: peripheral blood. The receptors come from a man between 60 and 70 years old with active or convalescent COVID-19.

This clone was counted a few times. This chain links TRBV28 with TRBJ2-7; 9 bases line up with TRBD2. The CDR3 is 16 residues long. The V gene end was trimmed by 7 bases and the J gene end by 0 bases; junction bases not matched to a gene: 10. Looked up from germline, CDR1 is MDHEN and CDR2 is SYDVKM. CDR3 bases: TGTGCCAGCAACCCCAGACTAGCGGAAAGCTCCTACGAGCAGTACTTC. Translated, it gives CASNPRLAESSYEQYF.

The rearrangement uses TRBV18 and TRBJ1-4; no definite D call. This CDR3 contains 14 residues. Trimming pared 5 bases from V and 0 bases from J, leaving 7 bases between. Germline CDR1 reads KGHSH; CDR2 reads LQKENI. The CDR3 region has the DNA TGTGCCAGCTCATTCGGGACAACTAATGAAAAACTGTTTTTT. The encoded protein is CASSFGTTNEKLFF.

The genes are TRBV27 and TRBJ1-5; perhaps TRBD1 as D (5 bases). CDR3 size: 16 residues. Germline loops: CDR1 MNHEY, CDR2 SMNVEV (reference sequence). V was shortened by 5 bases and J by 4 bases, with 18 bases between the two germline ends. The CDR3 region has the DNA TGTGCCAGCAGTCCACGTACGGGGGGGGGTAATCAGCCCCAGCATTTT. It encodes CASSPRTGGGNQPQHF.

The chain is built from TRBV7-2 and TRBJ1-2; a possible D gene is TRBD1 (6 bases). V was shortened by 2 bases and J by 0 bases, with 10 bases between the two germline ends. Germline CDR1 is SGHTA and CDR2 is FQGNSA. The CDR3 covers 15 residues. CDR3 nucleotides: TGTGCCAGCAGCTTACGGGACATAGCTAACTATGGCTACACCTTC. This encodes CASSLRDIANYGYTF. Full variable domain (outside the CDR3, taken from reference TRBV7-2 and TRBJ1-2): GAGVSQSPSNKVTEKGKDVELRCDPISGHTALYWYRQSLGQGLEFLIYFQGNSAPDKSGLPSDRFSAERTGGSVSTLTIQRTQQEDSAVYLCASSLRDIANYGYTFGSGTRLTVV.

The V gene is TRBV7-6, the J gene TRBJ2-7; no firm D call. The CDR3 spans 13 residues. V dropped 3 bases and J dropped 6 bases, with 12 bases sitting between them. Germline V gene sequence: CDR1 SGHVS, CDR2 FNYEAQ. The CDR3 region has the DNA TGTGCCAGCAGCTTGGCTACAACAGCCGAGCAGTACTTC. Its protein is CASSLATTAEQYF.

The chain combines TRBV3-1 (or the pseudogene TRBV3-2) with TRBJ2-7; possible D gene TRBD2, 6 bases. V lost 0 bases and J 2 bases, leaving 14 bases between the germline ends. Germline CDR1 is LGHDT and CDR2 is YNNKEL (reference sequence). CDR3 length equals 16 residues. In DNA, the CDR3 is TGTGCCAGCAGCCAAGATATTTCCCGGGAGACCTACGAGCAGTACTTC. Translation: CASSQDISRETYEQYF.

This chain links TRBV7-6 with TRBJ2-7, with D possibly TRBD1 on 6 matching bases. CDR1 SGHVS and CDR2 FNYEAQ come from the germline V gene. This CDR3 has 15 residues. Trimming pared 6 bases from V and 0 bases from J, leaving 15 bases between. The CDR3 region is CASSSRGTNSYEQYF. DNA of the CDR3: TGTGCCAGCAGTTCAAGGGGGACGAACTCCTACGAGCAGTACTTC.

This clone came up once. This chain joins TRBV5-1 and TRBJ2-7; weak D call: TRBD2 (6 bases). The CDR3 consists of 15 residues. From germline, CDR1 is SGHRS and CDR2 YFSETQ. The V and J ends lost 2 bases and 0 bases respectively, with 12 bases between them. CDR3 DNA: TGCGCCAGCAGCTTCGGGGGAGGACACTCCTACGAGCAGTACTTC. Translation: CASSFGGGHSYEQYF.

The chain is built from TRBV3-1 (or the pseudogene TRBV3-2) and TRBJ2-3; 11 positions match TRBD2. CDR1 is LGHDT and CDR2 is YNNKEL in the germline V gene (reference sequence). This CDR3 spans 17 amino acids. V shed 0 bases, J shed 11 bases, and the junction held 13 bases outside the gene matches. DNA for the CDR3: TGTGCCAGCAGCCAAGATCTAGCGGGAGGCGGGGCCGGGGAGCAGTATTTT. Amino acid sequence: CASSQDLAGGGAGEQYF.

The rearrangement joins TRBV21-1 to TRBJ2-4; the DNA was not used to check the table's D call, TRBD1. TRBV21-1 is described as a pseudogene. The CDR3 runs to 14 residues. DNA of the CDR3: TGTGCCAGCGCACCCGGGACAGACAAAAACATTCAGTACTTC. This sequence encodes CASAPGTDKNIQYF.

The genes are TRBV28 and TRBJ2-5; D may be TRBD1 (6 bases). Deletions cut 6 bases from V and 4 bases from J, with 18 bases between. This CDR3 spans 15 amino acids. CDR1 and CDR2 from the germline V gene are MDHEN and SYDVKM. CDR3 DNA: TGTGCCAGCAGCCAACAACAGGGCCACGCAGAGACCCAGTACTTC. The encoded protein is CASSQQQGHAETQYF.

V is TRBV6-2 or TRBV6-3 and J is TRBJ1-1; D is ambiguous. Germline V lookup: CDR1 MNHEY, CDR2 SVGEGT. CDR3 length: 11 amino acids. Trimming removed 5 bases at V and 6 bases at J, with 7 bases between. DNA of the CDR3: TGTGCCAGCAGTAAGTGGCCTGAAGCTTTCTTT. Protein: CASSKWPEAFF.

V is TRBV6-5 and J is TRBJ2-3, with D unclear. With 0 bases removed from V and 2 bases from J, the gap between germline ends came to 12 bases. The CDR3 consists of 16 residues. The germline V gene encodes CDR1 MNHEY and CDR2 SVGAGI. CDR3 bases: TGTGCCAGCAGTTACTCGGGCAACTCTAACACAGATACGCAGTATTTT. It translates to CASSYSGNSNTDTQYF.

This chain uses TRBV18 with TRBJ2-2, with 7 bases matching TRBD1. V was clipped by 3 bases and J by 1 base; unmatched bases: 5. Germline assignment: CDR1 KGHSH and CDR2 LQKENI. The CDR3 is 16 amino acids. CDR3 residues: CASSPARTGNTGELFF. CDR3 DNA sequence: TGTGCCAGCTCACCCGCTCGGACAGGGAACACCGGGGAGCTGTTTTTT. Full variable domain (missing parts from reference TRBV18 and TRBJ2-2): NAGVMQNPRHLVRRRGQEARLRCSPMKGHSHVYWYRQLPEEGLKFMVYLQKENIIDESGMPKERFSAEFPKEGPSILRIQQVVRGDSAAYFCASSPARTGNTGELFFGEGSRLTVL.